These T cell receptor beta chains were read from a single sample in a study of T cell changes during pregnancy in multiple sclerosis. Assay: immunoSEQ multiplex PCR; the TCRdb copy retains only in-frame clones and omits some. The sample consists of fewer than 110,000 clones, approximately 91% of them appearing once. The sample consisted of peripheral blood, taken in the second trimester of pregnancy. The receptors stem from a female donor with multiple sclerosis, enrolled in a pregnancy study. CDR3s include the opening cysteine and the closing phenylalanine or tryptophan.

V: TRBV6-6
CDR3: CASSYPTTISGNTIYF

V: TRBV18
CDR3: CASSPGQGANYGYTF

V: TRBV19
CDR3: CASIKTGTGNTIYF

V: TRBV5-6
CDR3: CASSLDSTQAPTYNEQFF

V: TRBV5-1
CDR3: CASSFRSPTSGSLYEQYF

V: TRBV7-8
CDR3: CASSSTNLWGGATYNEQFF

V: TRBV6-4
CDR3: CASSETETATQGGYTF

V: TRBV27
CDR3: CASSLVGTSGGTDTQYF

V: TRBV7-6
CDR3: CASSGTPGQGVDEQFF

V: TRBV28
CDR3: CASSLSVGSYNEQFF

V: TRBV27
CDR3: CASSLRGRERGWGANVLTF

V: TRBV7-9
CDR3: CASNSGTANEKLFF

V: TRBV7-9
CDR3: CASSLDRGIHEQYF

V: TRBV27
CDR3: CASSIRRQVGRYEQYF

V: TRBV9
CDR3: CASSSSGGTEAFF

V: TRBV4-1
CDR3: CASSQSLAGASEQYF

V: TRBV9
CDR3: CASSGKGGEQYF

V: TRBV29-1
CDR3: CSVRTGTDTQYF

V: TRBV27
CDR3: CASSLSLGTISYEQYF

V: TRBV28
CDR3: CASSTPGLAEAYNEQFF

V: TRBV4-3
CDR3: CASSQFSGRPSSYNEQFF

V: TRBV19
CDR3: CASSNIRGQLSGANVLTF

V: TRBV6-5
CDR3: CASRTGTNNNEQFF

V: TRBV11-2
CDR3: CASSFLTGGGTEAFF

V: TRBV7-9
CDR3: CASSLADLILETQYF

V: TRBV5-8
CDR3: CASPNPPGGPSGGPYNEQFF

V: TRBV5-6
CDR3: CASSLGPLEARGAFF

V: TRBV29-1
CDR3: CSVTSGANTGELFF

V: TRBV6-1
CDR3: CASSEVSGVHGYEQYF

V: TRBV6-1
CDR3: CASSDIETQYF

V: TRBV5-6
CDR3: CASSLSRGFYEQYF

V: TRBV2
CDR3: CASSVGQASNQPQHF

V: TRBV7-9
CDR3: CASSPGTGVSYEQYF

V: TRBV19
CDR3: CASSGPGDTDTQYF

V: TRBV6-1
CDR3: CASSGGQGGETQYF

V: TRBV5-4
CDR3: CASSHASGSVGELFF

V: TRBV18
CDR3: CASSPSGTGGYNEQFF

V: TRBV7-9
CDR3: CASSQLSDEQFF

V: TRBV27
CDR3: CASRRGTLRGETQYF

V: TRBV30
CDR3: CAWSAGGVAGHEQYF

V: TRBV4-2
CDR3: CASSQATSGRDTGELFF

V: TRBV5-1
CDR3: CASSRSGRDNEQFF

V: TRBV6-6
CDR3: CASSPGPNTEAFF

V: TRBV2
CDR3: CASNSGTGNEQYF

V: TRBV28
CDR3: CASRPTRDRGRWEQYF

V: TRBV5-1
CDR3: CASSGGIGSYEQYF

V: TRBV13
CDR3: CASSHSQGSSYNEQFF

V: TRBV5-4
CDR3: CAEGWQINDNEQFF

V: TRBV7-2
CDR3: CASSFASGREIEQFF

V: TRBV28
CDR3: CASSFGAGSNQPQHF

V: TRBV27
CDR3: CASSLNWGGLQPQHF